This T cell receptor (beta chain) was profiled in a study of T cell changes during pregnancy in multiple sclerosis. V was shortened by 2 bases and J by 5 bases, with 8 bases between the two germline ends. CDR3 length: 13 residues. The germline gives CDR1 LNHDA, CDR2 SQIVND (reference sequence). This table comes from immunoSEQ multiplex PCR, and its TCRdb copy is limited to in-frame clones, with some not included. The sample includes around 130,000 clones, around 97% of them seen just once. The clonotype was recovered from a female donor with multiple sclerosis, enrolled in a pregnancy study. The starting material was peripheral blood, obtained after pregnancy. The rearrangement joins TRBV19 to TRBJ2-3; possible D gene TRBD2, 5 bases. In DNA form, the CDR3 reads TGTGCCAGTAGTATATCAGGAGGAGATACGCAGTATTTT. Translation: CASSISGGDTQYF.